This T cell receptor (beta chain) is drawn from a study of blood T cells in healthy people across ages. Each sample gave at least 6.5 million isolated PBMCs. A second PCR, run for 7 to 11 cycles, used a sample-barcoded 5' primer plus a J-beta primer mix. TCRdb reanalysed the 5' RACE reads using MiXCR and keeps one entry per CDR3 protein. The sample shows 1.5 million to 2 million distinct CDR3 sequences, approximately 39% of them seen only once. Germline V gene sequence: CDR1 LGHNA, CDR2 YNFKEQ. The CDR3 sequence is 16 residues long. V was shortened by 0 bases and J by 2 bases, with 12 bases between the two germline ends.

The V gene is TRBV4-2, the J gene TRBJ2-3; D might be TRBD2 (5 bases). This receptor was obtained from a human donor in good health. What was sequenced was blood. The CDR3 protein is CASSQEYLAYTDTQYF. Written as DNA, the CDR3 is TGTGCCAGCAGCCAAGAGTACCTAGCCTACACAGATACGCAGTATTTT.